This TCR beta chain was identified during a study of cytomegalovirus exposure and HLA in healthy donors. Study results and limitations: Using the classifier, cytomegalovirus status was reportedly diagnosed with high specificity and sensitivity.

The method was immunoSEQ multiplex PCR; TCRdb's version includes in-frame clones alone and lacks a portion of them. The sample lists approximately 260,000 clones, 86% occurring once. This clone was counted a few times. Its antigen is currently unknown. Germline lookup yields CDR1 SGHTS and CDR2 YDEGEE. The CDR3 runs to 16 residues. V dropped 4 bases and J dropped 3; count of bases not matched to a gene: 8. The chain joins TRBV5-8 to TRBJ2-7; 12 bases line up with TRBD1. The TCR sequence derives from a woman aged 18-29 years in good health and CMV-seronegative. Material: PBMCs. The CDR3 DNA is TGTGCCAGCAGCCCCTGGGGGACAGGGGGCCACTACGAGCAGTACTTC. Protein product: CASSPWGTGGHYEQYF.